This T cell receptor beta chain was identified in a study of T cell responses to AZD1222 COVID-19 vaccine. Findings and limits, study-wide: Repertoires in all cases were sampled only once the peak T cell response had passed. Two doses of AZD1222 preceded a rise in Spike-specific TCR breadth and depth. Clonal diversity was possibly underestimated; the donors were predominantly white British and more often female.

As concerns this clone: Its antigen is undetermined.

Assay used: immunoSEQ multiplex PCR; TCRdb lists only in-frame clones, some missing. The sample consists of approximately 120,000 clones, approximately 93% of them appearing once. The CDR3 extends over 16 amino acids. This TCR was sampled from an adult in good health. This chain connects TRBV21-1 to TRBJ2-7; the D call TRBD2 from the table was never checked on the DNA. TRBV21-1 is given as a pseudogene. The material was peripheral blood, obtained on day 0 of AZD1222 vaccination. The CDR3 coding sequence is TGTGCCAGCAGCAAATCAGGGAGGGGTGTAAGCTACGAGCAGTACTTC. Its protein is CASSKSGRGVSYEQYF.